The clone carrying this T cell receptor beta chain was recorded a few times. Its antigen remains unknown. Study-wide findings and caveats: Tumor Treg TCRs overlapped most with tumor naive CD4+ cells. Larger-cohort validation covered only one TCR beta V-J rearrangement.

After constant-region reverse-primer amplification, full-length variable regions underwent semi-nested PCR with Nested Universal Primer A. One entry per CDR3 protein, called by TCRdb with MiXCR from the 5' RACE reads. The sample yields about 9,800 distinct CDR3 sequences, about a quarter seen once. Treg sorting used a CD4+CD25+CD127-/low gate. The sequenced material came from Tregs sorted from blood. The sequence was obtained from a female donor with breast cancer.

CDR3 amino acids: CAISEGQGNLNTEAFF. DNA for the CDR3: TGTGCCATCAGTGAGGGACAGGGTAACCTAAACACTGAAGCTTTCTTT. V and J are TRBV10-3 and TRBJ1-1; 8 nucleotides agree with TRBD1. The ends lost 2 bases at V and 2 bases at J; junction bases unmatched: 7. Germline V gene lookup returns CDR1 ENHRY and CDR2 SYGVKD. CDR3 length: 16 residues.